The 24 T cell receptor beta chains below were found in one sample sequenced in a study of blood T cell repertoires in COVID-19 (TCRdb year 2020). The library was generated by the immunoSEQ multiplex PCR assay. TCRdb took this table from immuneACCESS and kept in-frame rearrangements with V and J called. Such tables lack part of the clones; where checked against another copy, unresolved V genes explain under half of the gap, and the rest is unexplained. The sample table records fewer than 120,000 clones; approximately 90% of these occur just once. The ten largest make up about 3% of the sample. The sequencing input was peripheral blood. All receptors derive from a woman aged 45-65 years with acute or convalescent COVID-19.

The chain is built from TRBV14 and TRBJ2-7, with TRBD2 identical over 7 bases. CDR1 SGHDN and CDR2 FVKESK come from the germline V gene. Unmatched junction bases numbered 6, after V lost 1 base and J lost 3 bases. The CDR3 totals 15 residues. In DNA form, the CDR3 reads TGTGCCAGCAGCCAAGGTGGGGCTAGCGGCTACGAGCAGTACTTC. This sequence encodes CASSQGGASGYEQYF. The full variable domain, completed using reference TRBV14 and TRBJ2-7, is EAGVTQFPSHSVIEKGQTVTLRCDPISGHDNLYWYRRVMGKEIKFLLHFVKESKQDESGMPNNRFLAERTGGTYSTLKVQPAELEDSGVYFCASSQGGASGYEQYFGPGTRLTVT.

This clone was recorded once. The gene calls are TRBV27 and TRBJ2-1; 11 positions agree with TRBD1. CDR3 length equals 16 residues. Germline V gene sequence: CDR1 MNHEY, CDR2 SMNVEV (reference sequence). After removal of 1 base from V and 7 bases from J, the junction contained 6 bases not matched to a gene. Here the CDR3 reads CASSLLPGQGANEQFF. The DNA of the CDR3 is TGTGCCAGCAGTTTATTGCCAGGACAGGGGGCAAATGAGCAGTTCTTC.

The CDR3 reads CASSVGHLYGYTF. The CDR3 DNA sequence: TGTGCCAGTAGTGTCGGACATCTCTATGGCTACACCTTC. This chain connects TRBV19 to TRBJ1-2; TRBD1 is a possible D gene (5 bases). The CDR3 covers 13 residues. CDR1 and CDR2 (germline): LNHDA, SQIVND (reference sequence). Between the trimmed V and J ends, which lost 5 bases and 4 bases, there was a span of 11 bases.

The V and J genes are TRBV13 and TRBJ1-2; 8 bases line up with TRBD1. In germline, CDR1 is PRHDT, CDR2 FYEKMQ (reference sequence). V was pared by 0 bases and J by 4 bases, with 4 bases of the junction left unmatched. The CDR3 is made up of 15 amino acids. The CDR3 region is CASSLGSGGAYGYTF. The CDR3 DNA follows: TGTGCCAGCAGCTTAGGCTCAGGGGGCGCCTATGGCTACACCTTC.

The chain has TRBV18 and TRBJ2-3, with D unresolved. Germline-derived CDR1 and CDR2 are KGHSH and LQKENI. CDR3 size: 15 residues. Trimming removed 3 bases from V and 0 bases from J, with 10 bases in between. The CDR3: CASSPALTSTDTQYF. The DNA for the CDR3 is TGTGCCAGCTCACCTGCACTTACTAGCACAGATACGCAGTATTTT.

The gene calls are TRBV5-1 and TRBJ2-1; D may be TRBD1 (6 bases). The CDR3 has 13 amino acids. The V end lost 2 bases, the J end lost 7 bases, and 10 bases lay between the germline ends. The germline V gene encodes CDR1 SGHRS and CDR2 YFSETQ. The CDR3 loop reads CASSFPGTNEQFF. The CDR3 DNA follows: TGCGCCAGCAGCTTCCCGGGGACAAATGAGCAGTTCTTC.

The chain links TRBV6-1 to TRBJ2-1; D is undetermined. Germline assignment: CDR1 MNHNS and CDR2 SASEGT. V lost 2 bases and J 8 bases, leaving 16 bases between the germline ends. This CDR3 has 15 amino acids. The CDR3 DNA is TGTGCCAGCAGTGAAAATTCTGCCCTTCAGGATGAGCAGTTCTTC. Translation: CASSENSALQDEQFF.

This chain joins TRBV2 and TRBJ2-3, with 9 bases identical to TRBD2. The CDR3 covers 14 residues. J lost 1 base, V lost 4 bases, and 0 bases had no gene match. CDR1 is SNHLY and CDR2 is FYNNEI in the germline V gene. CDR3 nucleotides: TGTGCCAGCAGTGGGACTAGCGGCACAGATACGCAGTATTTT. Its translation is CASSGTSGTDTQYF. The full variable domain, with the rest looked up from reference TRBV2 and TRBJ2-3, is EPEVTQTPSHQVTQMGQEVILRCVPISNHLYFYWYRQILGQKVEFLVSFYNNEISEKSEIFDDQFSVERPDGSNFTLKIRSTKLEDSAMYFCASSGTSGTDTQYFGPGTRLTVL.

The rearrangement joins TRBV3-1 (or the pseudogene TRBV3-2) to TRBJ1-2, with D unclear. Germline CDR1 reads LGHDT; CDR2 reads YNNKEL (reference sequence). The V gene lost 0 bases and the J gene lost 3 bases, with 8 bases spanning the gap. The CDR3 has 14 amino acids. The CDR3 DNA is TGTGCCAGCAGCCAAGACCGGGTAGACTATGGCTACACCTTC. Residues: CASSQDRVDYGYTF.

The chain is built from TRBV5-1 and TRBJ2-1, with TRBD2 identical over 7 bases. Looked up from germline, CDR1 is SGHRS and CDR2 is YFSETQ. The CDR3 totals 14 residues. The J segment lost 3 bases and the V segment lost 0 bases, leaving 0 bases of the junction unmatched. The CDR3 is CASSLGTSYNEQFF. CDR3 in DNA: TGCGCCAGCAGCTTGGGGACTAGCTACAATGAGCAGTTCTTC.

The V and J genes are TRBV30 and TRBJ2-1; 13 bases are a match to TRBD2. Trimming cost V 1 base and J 4 bases; bases outside gene matches: 4. Germline CDR1 and CDR2: GTSNPN and SVGIG (reference sequence). This CDR3 spans 16 amino acids. The CDR3 reads CAWSARGLAGYNEQFF. CDR3 coding DNA: TGTGCCTGGAGTGCCCGGGGACTAGCGGGATACAATGAGCAGTTCTTC.

CDR3 region: CASSKGGLGYTF. As DNA, the CDR3 is TGTGCCAGCAGCAAAGGGGGACTTGGCTACACCTTC. This sequence joins TRBV21-1 and TRBJ1-2. TRBV21-1 is an annotated pseudogene. The length of the CDR3 is 12 residues.

The chain links TRBV7-2 to TRBJ1-6; tentative D call: TRBD1 (6 bases). Per germline, CDR1 SGHTA and CDR2 FQGNSA. The CDR3 contains 15 residues. Trimming took off 5 bases at V and 6 bases at J, with 14 bases between the two ends. The CDR3: CASSPQGLGNSPLHF. In DNA form, the CDR3 reads TGTGCCAGCAGCCCACAGGGTTTGGGTAATTCACCCCTCCACTTT.

Notes on this clone: The sample contains more than one DNA sequence encoding this CDR3. In DNA form, the CDR3 reads TGCGCCAGCAGCTTGGAGGCAGGGTCCACAGATACGCAGTATTTT. Its protein is CASSLEAGSTDTQYF. The chain uses TRBV5-1 and TRBJ2-3; TRBD1 is a possible D gene (5 bases). The CDR3 has 15 residues. CDR1 and CDR2 (germline): SGHRS, YFSETQ. Deletions cut 0 bases from V and 2 bases from J, with 10 bases between. Drawing the rest from reference TRBV5-1 and TRBJ2-3, the complete variable domain is KAGVTQTPRYLIKTRGQQVTLSCSPISGHRSVSWYQQTPGQGLQFLFEYFSETQRNKGNFPGRFSGRQFSNSRSEMNVSTLELGDSALYLCASSLEAGSTDTQYFGPGTRLTVL.

This chain joins TRBV6-6 and TRBJ2-3; the D gene is possibly TRBD2 (6 bases). Trimming shortened V by 5 bases and J by 2 bases, and 14 bases separated the two germline ends. This CDR3 comprises 15 residues. The germline CDR1 and CDR2 sequences are MNHNY and SVGAGI (reference sequence). The CDR3: CASSDPGGDTDTQYF. The CDR3 nucleotides read TGTGCCAGCAGTGACCCCGGGGGAGACACAGATACGCAGTATTTT.

The rearrangement links TRBV19 to TRBJ2-2, with D possibly matching TRBD2 (6 bases). Germline CDR1 LNHDA, CDR2 SQIVND (reference sequence). This CDR3 has 14 residues. The germline V and J ends were trimmed by 5 bases and 2 bases, with 9 bases remaining between them. The CDR3 sequence is CASSPTRNTGELFF. CDR3 nucleotides: TGTGCCAGTAGTCCGACTAGAAACACCGGGGAGCTGTTTTTT.

The CDR3 DNA reads as TGTGCCAGCAGTTCGACAGGGCGGGAGTTCTTC. Its translation is CASSSTGREFF. The chain links TRBV2 to TRBJ2-1; 7 positions match TRBD1. The V gene end was trimmed by 5 bases and the J gene end by 14 bases; junction bases not matched to a gene: 6. Germline CDR1 SNHLY, CDR2 FYNNEI. The CDR3 covers 11 residues. Complete variable domain (other parts from reference TRBV2 and TRBJ2-1): EPEVTQTPSHQVTQMGQEVILRCVPISNHLYFYWYRQILGQKVEFLVSFYNNEISEKSEIFDDQFSVERPDGSNFTLKIRSTKLEDSAMYFCASSSTGREFFGPGTRLTVL.

The gene calls are TRBV21-1 and TRBJ1-1. TRBV21-1 is an annotated pseudogene. This CDR3 region has 14 residues. DNA for the CDR3: TGTGCCAGCAGCAAAATGTGGAGAAACACTGAAGCTTTCTTT. It yields the protein CASSKMWRNTEAFF.

This sequence joins TRBV14 and TRBJ1-6; unclear D gene. CDR3 length: 13 amino acids. Germline V CDR1 and CDR2: SGHDN, FVKESK. V was trimmed by 0 bases and J by 8 bases, leaving 5 bases between them. For the CDR3, the DNA is TGTGCCAGCAGCCAAGAACTGGATTCACCCCTCCACTTT. Its translation: CASSQELDSPLHF.

This clone was seen only once. This chain joins TRBV28 and TRBJ2-7, with 12 positions matching TRBD2. Germline lookup yields CDR1 MDHEN and CDR2 SYDVKM. The CDR3 spans 14 residues. V gave up 6 bases and J gave up 4 bases; unmatched junction bases: 4. This chain's CDR3 is CASSPSGRVYEQYF. CDR3 nucleotide sequence: TGTGCCAGCAGCCCTAGCGGGAGGGTTTACGAGCAGTACTTC.

V gene TRBV7-2 combines with J gene TRBJ2-7; 7 nucleotides line up with TRBD2. Trimming removed 1 base from V and 2 bases from J; junction bases left unmatched: 5. Germline V gene data show CDR1 as SGHTA and CDR2 as FQGNSA. This CDR3 has 15 residues. Here the CDR3 reads CASSLGGGPPYEQYF. CDR3 nucleotide sequence: TGTGCCAGCAGCTTAGGGGGGGGTCCGCCCTACGAGCAGTACTTC.

This rearrangement joins TRBV6-5 to TRBJ2-1; TRBD1 matches at 7 bases. Germline CDR1 and CDR2: MNHEY and SVGAGI. The CDR3 runs 15 residues. V shed 6 bases and J 5 bases; nucleotides not matched to a gene: 10. This CDR3 is CASSPGTALHNEQFF. In DNA form, the CDR3 reads TGTGCCAGCAGCCCCGGGACAGCACTCCACAATGAGCAGTTCTTC.

This chain uses TRBV5-1 with TRBJ2-7; 9 bases map to TRBD1. With V trimmed by 6 bases and J by 2 bases, 9 bases remained unmatched. Germline-derived CDR1 and CDR2 are SGHRS and YFSETQ. The CDR3 contains 15 residues. The CDR3 loop is CASTPRTGEPYEQYF. Here the CDR3 DNA reads TGCGCCAGCACCCCCCGGACAGGGGAACCCTACGAGCAGTACTTC.

The genes are TRBV5-1 and TRBJ2-5; TRBD1 agrees at 9 bases. Germline CDR1 reads SGHRS; CDR2 reads YFSETQ. This CDR3 spans 15 amino acids. V lost 4 bases to trimming and J lost 5 bases; unmatched junction nucleotides: 9. CDR3 sequence reads: CASSPLGQGEETQYF. The CDR3 nucleotides read TGCGCCAGCAGCCCCCTGGGACAGGGTGAGGAGACCCAGTACTTC.